The present entry profiles one T cell receptor (beta chain) with its context. This record comes from a study of shared clonotypes between healthy human individuals. Data came from immunoSEQ multiplex PCR; TCRdb stores just in-frame clones and leaves some out. Here the sample spans roughly 2.2 million clones, around 93% being singletons. This CDR3 has 15 amino acids. Trimming shortened V by 2 bases and J by 3 bases, and 15 bases separated the two germline ends. The germline gives CDR1 SGHRS, CDR2 YFSETQ. This sequence was found in a man in his late teens or twenties in good health. Some clones in this sample may be carry-over from other donors' samples. Material for sequencing was naive CD4+ T cells from PBMCs. The subset: CD45RA+ positively selected. The chain combines TRBV5-1 with TRBJ2-7, with D possibly being TRBD2 (5 bases). CDR3 sequence: CASSFGGAPDYEQYF. As DNA, the CDR3 is TGCGCCAGCAGCTTCGGAGGTGCTCCCGACTACGAGCAGTACTTC. The full variable domain, completed using reference TRBV5-1 and TRBJ2-7, is KAGVTQTPRYLIKTRGQQVTLSCSPISGHRSVSWYQQTPGQGLQFLFEYFSETQRNKGNFPGRFSGRQFSNSRSEMNVSTLELGDSALYLCASSFGGAPDYEQYFGPGTRLTVT.